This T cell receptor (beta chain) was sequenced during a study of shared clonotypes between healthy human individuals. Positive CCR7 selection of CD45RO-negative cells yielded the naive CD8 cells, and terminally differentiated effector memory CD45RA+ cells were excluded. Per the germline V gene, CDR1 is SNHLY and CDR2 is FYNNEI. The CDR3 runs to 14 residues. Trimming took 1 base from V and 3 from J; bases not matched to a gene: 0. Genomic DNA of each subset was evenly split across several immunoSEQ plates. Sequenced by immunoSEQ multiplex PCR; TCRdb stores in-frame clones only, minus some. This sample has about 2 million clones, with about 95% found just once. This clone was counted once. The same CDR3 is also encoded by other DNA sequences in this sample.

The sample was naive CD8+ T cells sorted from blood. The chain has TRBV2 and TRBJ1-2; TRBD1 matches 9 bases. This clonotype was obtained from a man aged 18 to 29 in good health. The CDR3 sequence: CASSEGTGDYGYTF. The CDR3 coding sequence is TGTGCCAGCAGTGAAGGGACAGGGGACTATGGCTACACCTTC.